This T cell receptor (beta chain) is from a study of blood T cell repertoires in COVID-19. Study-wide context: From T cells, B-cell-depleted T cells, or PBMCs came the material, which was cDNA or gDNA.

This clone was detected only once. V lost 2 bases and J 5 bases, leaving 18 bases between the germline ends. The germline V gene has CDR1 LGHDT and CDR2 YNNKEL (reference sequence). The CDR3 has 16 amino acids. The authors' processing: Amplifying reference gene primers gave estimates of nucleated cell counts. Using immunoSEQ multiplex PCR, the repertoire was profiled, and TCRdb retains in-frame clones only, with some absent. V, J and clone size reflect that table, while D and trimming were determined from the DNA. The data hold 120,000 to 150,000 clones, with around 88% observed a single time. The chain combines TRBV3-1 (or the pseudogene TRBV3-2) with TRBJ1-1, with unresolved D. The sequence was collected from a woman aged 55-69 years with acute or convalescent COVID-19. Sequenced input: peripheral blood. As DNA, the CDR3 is TGTGCCAGCAGCCAAAATACACGTTCGGTCGGGACTGAAGCTTTCTTT. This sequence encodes CASSQNTRSVGTEAFF.